The T cell receptor beta chain under discussion was sequenced for a study of blood T cell repertoires in COVID-19. The overall study: Donors in the United States, Italy and Spain gave samples during acute or convalescent COVID-19.

Source study methods: Using reference gene primer amplification, nucleated cell counts were estimated. Measured with immunoSEQ multiplex PCR; TCRdb has only the in-frame clones, and not every one. The DNA was the basis for D and trimming; V, J and clone size are from that table. The sample yields 350,000 to 450,000 clones, around 89% seen once. The CDR3 totals 14 residues. The V gene's germline CDR1 is LGHDT and CDR2 YNNKEL (reference sequence). The V end lost 1 base, the J end lost 10 bases, and 11 bases lay between the germline ends. Sequenced sample: peripheral blood. V and J are TRBV3-1 (or the pseudogene TRBV3-2) and TRBJ1-6; weak D call: TRBD1 (5 bases). This receptor was obtained from a man between 40 and 49 years old with acute or convalescent COVID-19. The CDR3 sequence is CASSQVGGWSPLHF. The CDR3 region has the DNA TGTGCCAGCAGCCAAGTTGGGGGGTGGTCACCCCTCCACTTT.